This T cell receptor (beta chain) was captured in a study of T-cell reconstitution after alpha-beta-depleted transplantation in children. This clonotype has only a few counts. The CDR3 consists of 14 residues. V was pared by 2 bases and J by 3 bases, with 5 bases between. During its preparation, the TCRbeta library received unique molecular identifiers. TCRdb passed the PCR reads through MiXCR, listing each CDR3 protein once. The data hold around 600,000 distinct CDR3 sequences, with 15% to 20% observed a single time. The chain employs TRBV12-3 or TRBV12-4 and TRBJ2-6; the D is unclear. This clonotype was sampled from a human donor who donated a stem cell graft to a child with acute myeloid leukemia. The material was PBMCs from the stem cell graft donor, obtained from the stem cell graft. The CDR3 is CASSLSVGANVLTF. CDR3 coding DNA: TGTGCCAGCAGTTTAAGCGTTGGGGCCAACGTCCTGACTTTC.